A selection of T cell receptor beta chains follows, all from one sample in a study of Tregs in tolerant kidney transplant recipients. Profiled with immunoSEQ multiplex PCR; TCRdb holds only in-frame clones, not every one. The data hold tens of thousands of clones, with under 98% observed a single time. The sample here was CD4+ T cells from blood, taken before the transplant. These receptor sequences come from a human donor who received a combined kidney and bone marrow transplant. Each CDR3 is given with its conserved first and last residue.

V gene	J gene	CDR3 length	CDR3 protein
TRBV19	TRBJ2-1	15	CASSGLGTGANEQFF
TRBV5-1	TRBJ2-7	12	CASSSQAYEQYF
TRBV9	TRBJ2-7	13	CASSVGPAYEQYF
TRBV4-2	TRBJ2-3	16	CASSRDRRGPTDTQYF
TRBV5-1	TRBJ2-2	15	CASSFWGANTGELFF
TRBV4-1	TRBJ2-7	15	CASSHPPGRVNEQYF
TRBV11-2	TRBJ2-1	17	CASSLDRGNPQLDEQFF
TRBV7-9	TRBJ2-7	17	CASSWPSGGAPEIEQYF
TRBV19	TRBJ2-1	14	CATSGVHSYNEQFF
TRBV30	TRBJ2-1	16	CAWSFSGLAHYNEQFF
TRBV7-6	TRBJ2-5	16	CASSWARTSGKETQYF
TRBV2	TRBJ1-2	15	CASKIPGQGRGGYTF
TRBV19	TRBJ2-2	17	CASRKTGIVENTGELFF
TRBV19	TRBJ1-4	14	CASSSGEFWEKLFF
TRBV7-3	TRBJ2-1	15	CASSLIGGTYNEQFF
TRBV28	TRBJ2-7	14	CASSPHGGTYEQYF
TRBV5-1	TRBJ1-4	14	CASSPSVSNEKLFF
TRBV2	TRBJ2-1	15	CASSEWTGGYNEQFF
TRBV7-2	TRBJ2-1	15	CASSLVASGYNEQFF
TRBV7-9	TRBJ1-1	13	CASTLEGDTEAFF